The TCR beta chain under discussion was sequenced for a study of T cell repertoires in cytomegalovirus infection. Study as a whole: Alongside well-studied HLA-B-restricted CMV epitopes, recently identified HLA-C-restricted CMV epitopes were also used. Public TCR beta signature analysis indicated the presence of both CMV infection and matching HLA type.

A single record per CDR3 protein comes from TCRdb applying MiXCR to the reads. The data show 340,000 or so distinct CDR3 sequences, 25% seen once. Study-wide findings and caveats: Pooled public TCR beta family frequency picked out CMV carriers with the relevant HLA.

A few counts support this clonotype. As yet, its antigen is unknown. This sequence originates from a human donor in good health (CMV status not recorded). Some clones in this sample may be carry-over from other donors' samples. The input for sequencing was cultured PBMCs, taken from culture after CMV antigen stimulation.

For the CDR3, the DNA is TGTGCCAGTAGCGTTCATCAGGACCCGAGCTACGAGCAGTACTTC. Translation gives CASSVHQDPSYEQYF. This chain uses TRBV19 with TRBJ2-7; D gene uncertain. The germline V and J ends were trimmed by 6 bases and 3 bases, with 18 bases remaining between them. This CDR3 has 15 residues. Germline lookup yields CDR1 LNHDA and CDR2 SQIVND (reference sequence).